A single sample gave rise to the 20 T cell receptor beta chains below, sequenced in a study of cytomegalovirus exposure and HLA in healthy donors. The PCR was carried out with 60 Vbeta primers and 13 Jbeta primers. TCRdb's copy holds only in-frame clones and misses some; the assay was immunoSEQ multiplex PCR. The sample shows 150,000 to 200,000 clones, over 75% of them seen only once. The sample taken for sequencing was PBMCs. The receptors were gathered from a man aged 18 to 30 in good health and CMV-seronegative.

This clone was counted once. V gene TRBV19 combines with J gene TRBJ1-1; 8 nucleotides align to TRBD1. This CDR3 spans 14 amino acids. Germline V gives CDR1 LNHDA, CDR2 SQIVND (reference sequence). With 6 bases clipped from V and 5 bases from J, the junction kept 8 bases outside the gene matches. The CDR3 protein is CASRVQGARTEAFF. DNA of the CDR3: TGTGCCAGTAGAGTTCAGGGGGCGCGGACTGAAGCTTTCTTT.

This chain uses TRBV6-6 with TRBJ2-7; 11 nucleotides line up with TRBD1. The germline V gene encodes CDR1 MNHNY and CDR2 SVGAGI (reference sequence). J lost 3 bases, V lost 2 bases, and 6 bases had no gene match. The CDR3 contains 16 residues. CDR3: CASSYPRTGGGYEQYF. The DNA of the CDR3 is TGTGCCAGCAGTTACCCTAGGACAGGGGGCGGCTACGAGCAGTACTTC.

J is TRBJ2-5 and V is TRBV18, with 8 positions matching TRBD1. V gave up 4 bases and J gave up 1 base; unmatched junction bases: 5. There are 15 residues in the CDR3. Germline CDR1 and CDR2: KGHSH and LQKENI. The CDR3 spells CASSHKDRAQETQYF. CDR3 coding DNA: TGTGCCAGCTCACACAAGGACAGGGCCCAAGAGACCCAGTACTTC. Complete variable domain (other parts from reference TRBV18 and TRBJ2-5): NAGVMQNPRHLVRRRGQEARLRCSPMKGHSHVYWYRQLPEEGLKFMVYLQKENIIDESGMPKERFSAEFPKEGPSILRIQQVVRGDSAAYFCASSHKDRAQETQYFGPGTRLLVL.

This clone showed up just a few times. The chain uses TRBV5-6 and TRBJ2-5; 7 bases map to TRBD1. This CDR3 is 15 amino acids long. V gave up 2 bases and J gave up 4 bases; unmatched junction bases: 8. Germline CDR1 is SGHDT and CDR2 is YYEEEE. CDR3 nucleotide sequence: TGTGCCAGCAGCTTCGACAGGGTGTCTGGAGAGACCCAGTACTTC. It encodes CASSFDRVSGETQYF.

This chain joins TRBV15 and TRBJ1-1, with D tentatively TRBD1 (5 bases). The CDR3 sequence is 15 residues long. Between the trimmed V and J ends, which lost 0 bases and 2 bases, there was a span of 10 bases. Germline V gene data show CDR1 as LNHNV and CDR2 as YYDKDF (reference sequence). CDR3 protein: CATSRESGLNTEAFF. Here the CDR3 DNA reads TGTGCCACCAGCAGAGAGTCGGGACTCAACACTGAAGCTTTCTTT.

This clone was detected once. The V and J genes are TRBV19 and TRBJ2-3, with 7 bases aligning to TRBD2. The CDR3 runs to 15 residues. Germline CDR1 reads LNHDA; CDR2 reads SQIVND (reference sequence). The V segment lost 5 bases and the J segment 0 bases; nucleotides outside the gene matches: 5. The CDR3 DNA reads TGTGCCAGTAGTCCAGCGGGATCTAGCACAGATACGCAGTATTTT. Translation: CASSPAGSSTDTQYF.

This clone has just one count. The chain has TRBV21-1 and TRBJ2-7; TRBD1, the D gene given by the table, was not confirmed from the DNA. TRBV21-1 is a documented pseudogene. The CDR3 has 15 residues. CDR3 sequence reads: CASKRAGTGIYEQYF. DNA for the CDR3: TGTGCCAGCAAACGGGCCGGGACAGGAATCTACGAGCAGTACTTC.

The J gene is TRBJ2-1, the V gene TRBV11-3; 7 nucleotides match TRBD2. This CDR3 contains 12 residues. Germline V gene lookup returns CDR1 SGHNT and CDR2 YENEEA. V dropped 5 bases and J dropped 7; count of bases not matched to a gene: 2. CDR3 nucleotide sequence: TGTGCCAGCAGCCGACTAGCAAATGAGCAGTTCTTC. This gives the protein CASSRLANEQFF.

This chain joins TRBV9 and TRBJ2-3, with 8 bases fitting TRBD2. The V gene end was trimmed by 4 bases and the J gene end by 0 bases; junction bases not matched to a gene: 4. Looked up from germline, CDR1 is SGDLS and CDR2 is YYNGEE. The CDR3 is 15 amino acids. The CDR3 reads CASSISGTSTDTQYF. CDR3 sequence (DNA): TGTGCCAGCAGCATTAGCGGGACTAGCACAGATACGCAGTATTTT. The complete variable domain, with remaining parts taken from reference TRBV9 and TRBJ2-3, reads DSGVTQTPKHLITATGQRVTLRCSPRSGDLSVYWYQQSLDQGLQFLIQYYNGEERAKGNILERFSAQQFPDLHSELNLSSLELGDSALYFCASSISGTSTDTQYFGPGTRLTVL.

DNA of the CDR3: TGTGCCAGCGGCGGGGGCGTTACTGAAGCTTTCTTT. It encodes CASGGGVTEAFF. The rearrangement links TRBV6-1 to TRBJ1-1, with a tentative D call TRBD1 (6 bases). The CDR3 has 12 amino acids. The V end was cut by 8 bases, the J end by 5 bases, with 12 bases between. The V gene's germline CDR1 is MNHNS and CDR2 SASEGT.

The chain combines TRBV4-3 with TRBJ1-1; 8 positions agree with TRBD1. Germline-derived CDR1 and CDR2 are LGHNA and YSLEER. This CDR3 spans 14 amino acids. V shed 3 bases, J shed 7 bases, and the junction held 7 bases outside the gene matches. In nucleotides, the CDR3 is TGCGCCAGCAGCCAGACAGGGGCGATAAATGAAGCTTTCTTT. Translated: CASSQTGAINEAFF.

V usage is TRBV27 and J usage is TRBJ2-2; D is unclear. The CDR3 runs to 15 residues. Germline lookup yields CDR1 MNHEY and CDR2 SMNVEV (reference sequence). Trimming left V 1 base short and J 0 bases short, with 6 bases between. CDR3 in amino acids: CASSLFSPNTGELFF. The DNA for the CDR3 is TGTGCCAGCAGTTTATTTAGCCCGAACACCGGGGAGCTGTTTTTT.

This chain joins TRBV10-3 and TRBJ2-7, with 9 bases lining up with TRBD1. The V gene's germline CDR1 is ENHRY and CDR2 SYGVKD. This CDR3 is 16 amino acids long. V gave up 1 base and J gave up 7 bases; unmatched junction bases: 11. CDR3 coding DNA: TGTGCCATCAGTGAGTTGCACCGGGACAGGGTAAATGAGCAGTACTTC. Protein: CAISELHRDRVNEQYF.

This clone was detected a few times. The chain carries TRBV2 and TRBJ1-5, with a possible D match to TRBD1 (5 bases). The length of the CDR3 is 17 residues. In germline, CDR1 is SNHLY, CDR2 FYNNEI. The V and J ends lost 4 bases and 3 bases respectively, with 19 bases between them. CDR3 DNA sequence: TGTGCCAGCAGTGCGAGGGGCTGGGGACTTATCAATCAGCCCCAGCATTTT. It translates to CASSARGWGLINQPQHF.

This chain links TRBV7-2 with TRBJ2-4, with 10 bases identical to TRBD2. V lost 9 bases to trimming and J lost 5 bases; unmatched junction nucleotides: 7. Germline CDR1 reads SGHTA; CDR2 reads FQGNSA. This CDR3 region has 14 residues. The CDR3, as DNA: TGTGCCAGTGGAAGCGGGAGGGCGGAAAACATTCAGTACTTC. This gives the protein CASGSGRAENIQYF.

Of note for this clone: The same CDR3 arises from other DNA sequences in this sample as well. This chain uses TRBV5-1 with TRBJ2-2; D not certain. The germline V and J ends were trimmed by 2 bases and 4 bases, with 6 bases remaining between them. The CDR3 length is 13 residues. Germline assignment: CDR1 SGHRS and CDR2 YFSETQ. CDR3 sequence (DNA): TGCGCCAGCAGCTTAACGGGCACCGGGGAGCTGTTTTTT. It specifies CASSLTGTGELFF.

The chain combines TRBV18 with TRBJ2-1, with 10 bases lining up with TRBD2. This CDR3 region has 14 residues. With V trimmed by 3 bases and J by 7 bases, 3 bases remained unmatched. CDR1 and CDR2 (germline): KGHSH, LQKENI. DNA for the CDR3: TGTGCCAGCTCACCTTCTAGCGGGAGTAATGAGCAGTTCTTC. Amino acids: CASSPSSGSNEQFF.

The rearrangement uses TRBV25-1 and TRBJ2-7, with 10 bases lining up with TRBD1. Losses at the gene ends were 8 bases for V and 6 bases for J; bases not matched to a gene: 7. There are 13 residues in the CDR3. CDR1 is MGHDK and CDR2 is SYGVNS in the germline V gene. CDR3 coding DNA: TGTGCCAGCCGCGGGGACAGGGGATTCGAGCAGTACTTC. Protein product: CASRGDRGFEQYF.

In its sample, this clone was seen once. The rearrangement uses TRBV29-1 and TRBJ2-7, with TRBD2 matching 10 bases. The J segment lost 0 bases and the V segment lost 6 bases, leaving 2 bases of the junction unmatched. This CDR3 contains 13 residues. In germline, CDR1 is SQVTM, CDR2 ANQGSEA. The DNA of the CDR3 is TGCAGCGTGGGGACTAGCGACTCCTACGAGCAGTACTTC. Amino acids: CSVGTSDSYEQYF.

The gene calls are TRBV7-9 and TRBJ1-2; 7 positions match TRBD1. This CDR3 has 14 residues. V was clipped by 5 bases and J by 7 bases; unmatched bases: 10. Per germline, CDR1 SEHNR and CDR2 FQNEAQ (reference sequence). The DNA of the CDR3 is TGTGCCAGCAGCCCGACAGGGAGTTTGGCTGGCTACACCTTC. Translated: CASSPTGSLAGYTF. Full variable domain (rest looked up from reference TRBV7-9 and TRBJ1-2): DTGVSQNPRHKITKRGQNVTFRCDPISEHNRLYWYRQTLGQGPEFLTYFQNEAQLEKSRLLSDRFSAERPKGSFSTLEIQRTEQGDSAMYLCASSPTGSLAGYTFGSGTRLTVV.